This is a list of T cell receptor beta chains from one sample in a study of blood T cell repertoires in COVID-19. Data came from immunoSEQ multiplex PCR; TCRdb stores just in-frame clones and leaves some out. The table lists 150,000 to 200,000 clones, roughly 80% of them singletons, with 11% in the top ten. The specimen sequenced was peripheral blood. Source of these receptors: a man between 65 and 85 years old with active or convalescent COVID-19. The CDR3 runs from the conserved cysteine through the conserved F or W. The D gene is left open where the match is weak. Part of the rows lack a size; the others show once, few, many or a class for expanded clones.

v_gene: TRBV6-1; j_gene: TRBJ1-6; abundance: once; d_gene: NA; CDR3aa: CASSGRADSYNSPLHF; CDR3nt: TGTGCCAGCAGTGGTAGAGCCGACTCCTATAATTCACCCCTCCACTTT
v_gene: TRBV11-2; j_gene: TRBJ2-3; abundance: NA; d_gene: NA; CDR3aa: CASSLGGGTDTQYF; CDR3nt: TGTGCCAGCAGCTTAGGTGGAGGCACAGATACGCAGTATTTT
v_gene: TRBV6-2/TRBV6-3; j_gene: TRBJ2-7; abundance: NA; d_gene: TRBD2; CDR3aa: CASSSIREGPYEQYF; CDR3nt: TGTGCCAGCAGTTCAATACGGGAGGGCCCCTACGAGCAGTACTTC
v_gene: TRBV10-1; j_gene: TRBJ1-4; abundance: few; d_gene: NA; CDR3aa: CASSEGGTNEKLFF; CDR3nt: TGCGCCAGCAGTGAGGGGGGCACTAATGAAAAACTGTTTTTT
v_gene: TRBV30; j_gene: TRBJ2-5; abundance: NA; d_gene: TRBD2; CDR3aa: CAWSYMGGGETQYF; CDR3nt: TGTGCCTGGAGCTATATGGGGGGGGGAGAGACCCAGTACTTC
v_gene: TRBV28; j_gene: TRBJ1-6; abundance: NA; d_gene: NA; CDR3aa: CASSLTGFSEPLHF; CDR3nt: TGTGCCAGCAGTCTCACAGGGTTTAGCGAACCCCTCCACTTT
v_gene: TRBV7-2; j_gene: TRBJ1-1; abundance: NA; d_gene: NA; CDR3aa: CASSFMTTGNTEAFF; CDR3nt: TGTGCCAGCAGCTTTATGACCACGGGGAACACTGAAGCTTTCTTT
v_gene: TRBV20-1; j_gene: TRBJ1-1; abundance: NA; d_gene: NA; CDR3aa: CSARGLRAFF; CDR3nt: TGCAGTGCTAGAGGCCTGCGAGCTTTCTTT
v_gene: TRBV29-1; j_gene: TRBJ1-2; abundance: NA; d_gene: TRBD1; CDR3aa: CSVDRDRYGYTF; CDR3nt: TGCAGCGTAGACAGGGACCGGTATGGCTACACCTTC
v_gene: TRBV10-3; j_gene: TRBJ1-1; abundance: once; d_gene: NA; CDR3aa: CAISESRVKTNTEAFF; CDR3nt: TGTGCCATCAGTGAGTCGCGGGTGAAGACGAACACTGAAGCTTTCTTT
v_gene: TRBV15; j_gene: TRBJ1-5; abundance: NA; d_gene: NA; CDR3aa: CATSRDHRELQPQHF; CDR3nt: TGTGCCACCAGCAGAGATCACAGGGAGTTGCAGCCCCAGCATTTT
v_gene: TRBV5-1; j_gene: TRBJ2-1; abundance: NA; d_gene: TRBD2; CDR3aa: CASSLAGGGKIYNEQFF; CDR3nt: TGCGCCAGCAGCTTGGCTGGCGGGGGGAAAATCTACAATGAGCAGTTCTTC
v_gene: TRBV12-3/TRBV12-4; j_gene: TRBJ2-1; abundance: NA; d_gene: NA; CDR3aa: CASSRRNEQFF; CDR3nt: TGTGCCAGCAGCCGTCGGAATGAGCAGTTCTTC
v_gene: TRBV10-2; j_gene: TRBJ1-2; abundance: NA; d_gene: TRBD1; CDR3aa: CASSESGTGYGYTF; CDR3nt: TGCGCCAGCAGTGAGTCCGGGACAGGCTATGGCTACACCTTC
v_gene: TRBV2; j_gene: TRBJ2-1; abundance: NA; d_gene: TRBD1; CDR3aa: CAQIGRGMYNEQFF; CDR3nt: TGTGCCCAAATTGGCAGGGGGATGTACAATGAGCAGTTCTTC
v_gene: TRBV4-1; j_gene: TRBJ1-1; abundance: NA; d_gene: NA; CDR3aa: CASSQDLGQLNTEAFF; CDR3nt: TGCGCCAGCAGCCAAGATTTGGGGCAGTTGAACACTGAAGCTTTCTTT
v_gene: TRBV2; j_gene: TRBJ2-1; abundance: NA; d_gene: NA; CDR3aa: CASRALWAGRDNEQFF; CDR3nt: TGTGCCAGCAGGGCCCTCTGGGCGGGAAGGGACAATGAGCAGTTCTTC
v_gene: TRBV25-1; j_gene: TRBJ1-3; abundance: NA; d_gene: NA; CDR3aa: CASTDEVKTGGNTIYF; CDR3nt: TGTGCCAGCACCGATGAGGTTAAAACGGGTGGAAACACCATATATTTT
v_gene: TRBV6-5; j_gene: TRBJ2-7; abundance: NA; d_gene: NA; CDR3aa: CASSYSWRTPEGEQYF; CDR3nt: TGTGCCAGCAGTTACTCCTGGAGGACTCCAGAGGGCGAGCAGTACTTC
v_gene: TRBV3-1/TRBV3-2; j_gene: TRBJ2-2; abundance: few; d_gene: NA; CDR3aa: CASSQGGAWHLNTGELFF; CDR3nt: TGTGCCAGCAGCCAAGGAGGTGCTTGGCATCTGAACACCGGGGAGCTGTTTTTT
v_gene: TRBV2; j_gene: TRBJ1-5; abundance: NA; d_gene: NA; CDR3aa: CASSELVAPQHF; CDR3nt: TGTGCCAGCAGTGAACTGGTGGCACCCCAGCATTTT
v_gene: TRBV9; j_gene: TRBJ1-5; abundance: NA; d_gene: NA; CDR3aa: CASSVGPGYSNQPQHF; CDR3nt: TGTGCCAGCAGCGTAGGACCGGGTTATAGCAATCAGCCCCAGCATTTT
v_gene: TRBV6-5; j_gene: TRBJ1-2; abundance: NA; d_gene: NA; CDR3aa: CASRAANYGYTF; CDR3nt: TGTGCCAGCAGGGCAGCGAACTATGGCTACACCTTC
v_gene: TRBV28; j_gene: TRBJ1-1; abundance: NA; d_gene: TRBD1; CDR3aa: CASSGQEEPEAFF; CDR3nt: TGTGCCAGCAGCGGACAGGAGGAACCCGAAGCTTTCTTT
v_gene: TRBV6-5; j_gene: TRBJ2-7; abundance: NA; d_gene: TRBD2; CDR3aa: CASSFSLGGGANEQYF; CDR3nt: TGTGCCAGCAGTTTCTCGTTAGGCGGGGGGGCTAACGAGCAGTACTTC
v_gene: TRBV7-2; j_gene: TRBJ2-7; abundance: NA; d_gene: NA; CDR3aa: CASSLTTLLASYEQYF; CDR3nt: TGTGCCAGCAGCCTAACGACACTCCTGGCTTCTTACGAGCAGTACTTC
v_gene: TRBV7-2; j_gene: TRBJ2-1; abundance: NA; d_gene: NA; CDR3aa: CASSSGYNEQFF; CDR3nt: TGTGCCAGCAGCTCGGGGTACAATGAGCAGTTCTTC
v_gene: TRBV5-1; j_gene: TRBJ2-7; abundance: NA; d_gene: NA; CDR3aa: CASSLGARSGTYEQYF; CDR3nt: TGCGCCAGCAGCTTGGGGGCTCGTTCAGGGACCTACGAGCAGTACTTC
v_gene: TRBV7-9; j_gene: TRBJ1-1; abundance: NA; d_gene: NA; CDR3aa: CASSLGAGNTEAFF; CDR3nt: TGTGCCAGCAGCTTAGGAGCGGGGAACACTGAAGCTTTCTTT
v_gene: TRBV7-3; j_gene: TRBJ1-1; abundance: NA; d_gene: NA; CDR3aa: CASSLGRNTEAFF; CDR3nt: TGTGCCAGCAGCTTAGGGCGAAACACTGAAGCTTTCTTT
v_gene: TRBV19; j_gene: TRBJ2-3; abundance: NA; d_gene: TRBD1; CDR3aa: CASTQDRLTDTQYF; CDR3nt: TGTGCCAGTACTCAGGACAGGCTAACAGATACGCAGTATTTT
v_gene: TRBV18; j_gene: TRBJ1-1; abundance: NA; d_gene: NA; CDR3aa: CASSSGQNTEAFF; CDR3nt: TGTGCCAGCTCGTCGGGACAGAACACTGAAGCTTTCTTT
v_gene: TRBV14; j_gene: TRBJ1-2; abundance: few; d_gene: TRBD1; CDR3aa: CASSQVPGQGNYGYTF; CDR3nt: TGTGCCAGCAGCCAAGTCCCGGGACAGGGGAACTATGGCTACACCTTC
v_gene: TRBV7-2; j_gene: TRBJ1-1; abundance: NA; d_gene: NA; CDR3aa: CASSRYPGHRNTEAFF; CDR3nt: TGTGCCAGCAGCCGTTATCCGGGACATAGGAACACTGAAGCTTTCTTT
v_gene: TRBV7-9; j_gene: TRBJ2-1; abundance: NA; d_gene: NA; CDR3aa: CASSYRVTEQFF; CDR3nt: TGTGCCAGCAGCTACAGGGTCACTGAGCAGTTCTTC
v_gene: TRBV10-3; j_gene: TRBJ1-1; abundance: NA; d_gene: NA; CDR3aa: CAMGEAWDTEAFF; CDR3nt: TGTGCCATGGGGGAGGCCTGGGACACTGAAGCTTTCTTT
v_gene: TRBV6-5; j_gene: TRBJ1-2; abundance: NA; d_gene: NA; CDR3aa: CASSPSLAISYGYTF; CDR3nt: TGTGCCAGCAGTCCTTCCCTTGCCATTAGCTATGGCTACACCTTC